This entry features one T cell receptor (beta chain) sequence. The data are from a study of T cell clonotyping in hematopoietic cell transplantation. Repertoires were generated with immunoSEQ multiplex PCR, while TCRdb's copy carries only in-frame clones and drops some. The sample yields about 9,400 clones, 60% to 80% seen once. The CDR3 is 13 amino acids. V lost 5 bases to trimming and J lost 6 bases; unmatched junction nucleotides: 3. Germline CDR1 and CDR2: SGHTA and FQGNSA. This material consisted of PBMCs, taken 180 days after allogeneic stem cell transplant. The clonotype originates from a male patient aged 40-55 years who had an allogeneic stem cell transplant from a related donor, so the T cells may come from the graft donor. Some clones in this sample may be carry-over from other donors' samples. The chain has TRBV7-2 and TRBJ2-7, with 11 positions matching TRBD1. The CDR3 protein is CASSLGTGGEQYF. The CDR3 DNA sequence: TGTGCCAGCAGCCTAGGGACAGGGGGCGAGCAGTACTTC. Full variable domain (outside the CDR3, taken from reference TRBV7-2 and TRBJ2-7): GAGVSQSPSNKVTEKGKDVELRCDPISGHTALYWYRQSLGQGLEFLIYFQGNSAPDKSGLPSDRFSAERTGGSVSTLTIQRTQQEDSAVYLCASSLGTGGEQYFGPGTRLTVT.